This TCR beta chain was identified in a study of blood T cell repertoires in COVID-19. Study-wide context: Collection of acute and convalescent COVID-19 samples took place in the United States, Italy and Spain. PBMCs, B-cell-depleted T cells, or T cells were the source of the cDNA or gDNA that made up the material.

In the study's own analysis: For nucleated cells, counts were estimated from reference gene primer amplification. Clones were sequenced by immunoSEQ multiplex PCR, and TCRdb holds only the in-frame ones, with some missing. V and J calls and clone size follow that table, whereas D and trimming were derived from the DNA. The table has roughly 280,000 clones, approximately 91% seen once. The CDR3 covers 12 residues. V was cut by 7 bases and J by 5 bases, with 9 bases left in between. Germline CDR1 reads WSHSY; CDR2 reads SAAADI. The gene calls are TRBV10-2 and TRBJ1-5, with D possibly TRBD1 on 6 matching bases. Sequencing input: peripheral blood. The sequence was obtained from a man aged 50-60 years with acute or convalescent COVID-19. The CDR3 region has the DNA TGCGCCAGCATGGACAGAGATCAGCCCCAGCATTTT. It is translated as CASMDRDQPQHF.